This TCR beta chain was identified in a study of T cell responses to AZD1222 COVID-19 vaccine. General observations from the study: Repertoire sampling was restricted to post-peak T cell response timepoints. It should be noted that donors were predominantly white British and more often female, and clonal diversity was possibly underestimated.

The protocol was immunoSEQ multiplex PCR, while the TCRdb copy is restricted to in-frame clones and leaves out a portion. The sample gives about 76,000 clones, roughly nine tenths of which show up once; more than 4% is in the top ten. For this clone: Its antigen remains unknown.

Germline CDR1 reads SGHNT; CDR2 reads YYREEE (reference sequence). The CDR3 sequence is 17 residues long. J gave up 3 bases and V 3 bases, and 10 bases lay outside the gene matches. This TCR derives from an adult in good health. The V gene is TRBV5-4, the J gene TRBJ2-2, with TRBD1 matching over 8 bases. Sequences were derived from peripheral blood, sampled on day 0 of AZD1222 vaccination. DNA for the CDR3: TGTGCCAGCAGCTCACCCTCAGGGGGCAGGGACACCGGGGAGCTGTTTTTT. It codes for CASSSPSGGRDTGELFF. Complete variable domain (other parts from reference TRBV5-4 and TRBJ2-2): ETGVTQSPTHLIKTRGQQVTLRCSSQSGHNTVSWYQQALGQGPQFIFQYYREEENGRGNFPPRFSGLQFPNYSSELNVNALELDDSALYLCASSSPSGGRDTGELFFGEGSRLTVL.